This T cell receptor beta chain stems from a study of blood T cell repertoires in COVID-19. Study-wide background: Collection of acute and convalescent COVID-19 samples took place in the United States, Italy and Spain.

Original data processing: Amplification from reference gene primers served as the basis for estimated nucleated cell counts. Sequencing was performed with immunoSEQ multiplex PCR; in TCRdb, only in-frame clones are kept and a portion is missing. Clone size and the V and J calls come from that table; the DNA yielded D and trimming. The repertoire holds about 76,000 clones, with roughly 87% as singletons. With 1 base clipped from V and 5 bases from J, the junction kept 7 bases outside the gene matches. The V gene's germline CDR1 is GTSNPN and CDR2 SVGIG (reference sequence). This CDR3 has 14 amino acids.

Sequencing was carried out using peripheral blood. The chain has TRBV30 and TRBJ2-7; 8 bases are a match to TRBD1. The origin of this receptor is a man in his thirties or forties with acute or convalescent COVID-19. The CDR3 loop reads CAWSARQGANEQYF. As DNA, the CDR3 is TGTGCCTGGAGTGCCCGCCAGGGGGCCAACGAGCAGTACTTC. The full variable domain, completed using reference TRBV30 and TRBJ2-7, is SQTIHQWPATLVQPVGSPLSLECTVEGTSNPNLYWYRQAAGRGLQLLFYSVGIGQISSEVPQNLSASRPQDRQFILSSKKLLLSDSGFYLCAWSARQGANEQYFGPGTRLTVT.